This T cell receptor (beta chain) was sequenced in a study of cytomegalovirus exposure and HLA in healthy donors. In the PCR, 60 Vbeta and 13 Jbeta primers were used. The repertoire was sequenced with immunoSEQ multiplex PCR; TCRdb's copy has only in-frame clones and lacks some. Of roughly 240,000 clones in the sample, roughly 78% were seen once. V shed 7 bases, J shed 0 bases, and the junction held 8 bases outside the gene matches. The germline gives CDR1 MNHNY, CDR2 SVGAGI (reference sequence). This CDR3 contains 15 residues. This receptor was identified in a boy between 10 and 17 years old in good health and CMV-seronegative. Sequencing was performed on PBMCs. This chain joins TRBV6-6 and TRBJ2-7; 8 nucleotides align to TRBD1. The CDR3 here is CASTLTGQVSYEQYF. DNA of the CDR3: TGTGCCAGCACACTTACGGGACAGGTCTCCTACGAGCAGTACTTC.